The 29 T cell receptor beta chains reported below all come from one sample, sequenced in a study of post-analysis software for immune sequencing data. The study, taken as a whole, reports: Patients carried roughly 5 TRBV segments more frequently than controls did, and TRBV5-6, TRBV5-1 and TRBV20-1 were among them.

Their antigens remain unidentified. Prepared TCR beta cDNA libraries contained unique molecular identifiers. TCRdb fed the PCR reads into MiXCR, producing one record per CDR3 protein. The sample holds roughly 570,000 distinct CDR3 sequences; about a third are singletons and the top ten take 4.5% to 7.5%. Sequenced input: blood. Source of these receptors: a girl under 18 with multiple sclerosis.

This clonotype was counted a few times. The chain combines TRBV12-3 or TRBV12-4 with TRBJ2-2, with D perhaps TRBD2 (7 bases). The CDR3 totals 14 residues. V lost 5 bases and J 5 bases, leaving 12 bases between the germline ends. The DNA of the CDR3 is TGTGCCAGCAGTCTGGGGGGGCGGACCGGGGAGCTGTTTTTT. Protein sequence: CASSLGGRTGELFF.

V and J are TRBV5-1 and TRBJ2-1, with TRBD1 identical over 8 bases. Germline V gives CDR1 SGHRS, CDR2 YFSETQ. The CDR3 is made up of 15 amino acids. Unmatched junction bases numbered 4, after V lost 4 bases and J lost 1 base. The CDR3 DNA reads TGCGCCAGCAGCCCGGACAGGGAATCCTACAATGAGCAGTTCTTC. The encoded protein is CASSPDRESYNEQFF.

V is TRBV12-3 or TRBV12-4 and J is TRBJ2-1; TRBD1 matches 11 bases. With V trimmed by 10 bases and J by 7 bases, 6 bases remained unmatched. This CDR3 region has 13 residues. CDR3 sequence reads: CATGTGGMNEQFF. The CDR3 nucleotides read TGTGCCACCGGGACAGGGGGTATGAATGAGCAGTTCTTC.

The chain employs TRBV20-1 and TRBJ1-5, with TRBD1 matching over 7 bases. After removal of 2 bases from V and 3 bases from J, the junction contained 10 bases not matched to a gene. CDR3 length: 16 amino acids. Per the germline V gene, CDR1 is DFQATT and CDR2 is SNEGSKA (reference sequence). This CDR3 is CSARSNTGVYNQPQHF. CDR3 nucleotide sequence: TGCAGTGCTAGATCTAATACAGGGGTATACAATCAGCCCCAGCATTTT.

This clonotype has more than one count but fewer than ten. The chain uses TRBV25-1 and TRBJ2-4, with a possible D match to TRBD2 (5 bases). This CDR3 contains 14 residues. The germline V gene encodes CDR1 MGHDK and CDR2 SYGVNS. V dropped 4 bases and J dropped 6 bases, with 13 bases sitting between them. CDR3 nucleotide sequence: TGTGCCAGCAGTGGCGAGAGGAGGCGAAACATTCAGTACTTC. It is translated as CASSGERRRNIQYF. Looking up the rest from reference TRBV25-1 and TRBJ2-4 gives the full variable domain: EADIYQTPRYLVIGTGKKITLECSQTMGHDKMYWYQQDPGMELHLIHYSYGVNSTEKGDLSSESTVSRIRTEHFPLTLESARPSHTSQYLCASSGERRRNIQYFGAGTRLSVL.

This clonotype was seen a handful of times. The chain joins TRBV6-5 to TRBJ2-4; the D is unclear. The germline gives CDR1 MNHEY, CDR2 SVGAGI. V lost 2 bases and J lost 0, with 5 bases in between. This CDR3 has 14 amino acids. This CDR3 reads CASSYTLAKNIQYF. The CDR3 DNA sequence: TGTGCCAGCAGTTACACGCTAGCCAAAAACATTCAGTACTTC.

This rearrangement joins TRBV12-3 or TRBV12-4 to TRBJ2-7; the D gene could be TRBD1 or TRBD2 (7 bases each). The CDR3 length is 14 residues. V lost 5 bases and J 1 base, leaving 12 bases between the germline ends. Here the CDR3 DNA reads TGTGCCAGCAGTGAAGCGGGACAGTCCTACGAGCAGTACTTC. It yields the protein CASSEAGQSYEQYF.

The rearrangement links TRBV29-1 to TRBJ2-5; D gene ambiguous. Germline V gives CDR1 SQVTM, CDR2 ANQGSEA. CDR3 length equals 14 residues. V was trimmed by 6 bases and J by 1 base, leaving 15 bases between them. The CDR3 nucleotides read TGCAGCGTCGCATACATTGTTACCCAAGAGACCCAGTACTTC. As protein: CSVAYIVTQETQYF.

This clonotype was recorded many times. This chain joins TRBV9 and TRBJ2-5, with D possibly TRBD2 on 6 matching bases. V lost 7 bases, J lost 5 bases, and 15 bases lay in between. CDR1 and CDR2 from the germline V gene are SGDLS and YYNGEE. This CDR3 spans 13 amino acids. The CDR3 reads CASGWAEGETQYF. The CDR3 DNA sequence: TGTGCCAGCGGTTGGGCGGAGGGGGAGACCCAGTACTTC.

The chain combines TRBV6-1 with TRBJ2-7; D gene unclear. Between the trimmed V and J ends, which lost 3 bases and 3 bases, there was a span of 3 bases. The CDR3 extends over 11 amino acids. Germline V gene lookup returns CDR1 MNHNS and CDR2 SASEGT. The CDR3 DNA sequence: TGTGCCAGCAGTGAGTACTACGAGCAGTACTTC. This codes for CASSEYYEQYF.

Only a few counts were recorded for this clonotype. The rearrangement links TRBV6-4 to TRBJ2-3; D uncertain. V lost 4 bases to trimming and J lost 4 bases, with 9 bases between them. Germline lookup yields CDR1 MRHNA and CDR2 SNTAGT. The CDR3 consists of 13 residues. The CDR3 reads CASSVGPPDTQYF. In DNA form, the CDR3 reads TGTGCCAGCAGTGTCGGCCCTCCAGATACGCAGTATTTT.

This clonotype was found a few times. This chain links TRBV4-2 with TRBJ2-3, with 11 nucleotides matching TRBD2. The CDR3 loop spans 14 amino acids. V shed 4 bases, J shed 5 bases, and the junction held 2 bases outside the gene matches. CDR1 is LGHNA, CDR2 YNFKEQ, per germline. CDR3 amino acids: CASSPLAGGDTQYF. The CDR3 nucleotides read TGTGCCAGCAGCCCTCTAGCGGGGGGAGATACGCAGTATTTT.

This clonotype was counted only a few times. The gene calls are TRBV28 and TRBJ1-2; 7 bases match TRBD1. The germline gives CDR1 MDHEN, CDR2 SYDVKM. V lost 8 bases to trimming and J lost 0 bases; unmatched junction nucleotides: 15. There are 17 residues in the CDR3. The CDR3 DNA reads as TGTGCCAGCTTGATTACTTCGGGGCAGGGGGCTAACTATGGCTACACCTTC. It codes for CASLITSGQGANYGYTF.

This clonotype was counted once. The gene calls are TRBV5-1 and TRBJ1-5; tentatively, D is TRBD1 (5 bases). CDR3 size: 15 residues. Trimming left V 4 bases short and J 7 bases short, with 18 bases between. CDR1 is SGHRS and CDR2 is YFSETQ in the germline V gene. The CDR3 nucleotides read TGCGCCAGCAGCCTGGACGGGGCGGTTGTCCAGCCCCAGCATTTT. It is translated as CASSLDGAVVQPQHF.

In regard to this clonotype: The junction departs from germline at one end; a sequencing error may be responsible. This sequence joins TRBV7-9 and TRBJ1-2; D is undetermined. The CDR3 loop spans 12 amino acids. The germline V gene has CDR1 SEHNR and CDR2 FQNEAQ (reference sequence). CDR3 nucleotides: TGTGCCAACAGCTCCGGGATCGATGGCTACACCTTC. The encoded protein is CANSSGIDGYTF.

This chain connects TRBV7-9 to TRBJ2-7, with 12 bases matching TRBD1. This CDR3 contains 14 residues. Germline CDR1 SEHNR, CDR2 FQNEAQ (reference sequence). J was trimmed by 5 bases and V by 5 bases; bases with no gene match: 4. In DNA, the CDR3 is TGTGCCAGCAGCGGGACAGGGGGCTGGCACGAGCAGTACTTC. This gives the protein CASSGTGGWHEQYF.

CDR3 sequence: CASGLPGQGYEQYF. In nucleotides, the CDR3 is TGTGCTAGTGGTTTGCCGGGACAGGGGTACGAGCAGTACTTC. V gene TRBV12-5 combines with J gene TRBJ2-7; the match to TRBD1 covers 10 bases. V lost 2 bases to trimming and J lost 4 bases; unmatched junction nucleotides: 2. Germline values: CDR1 LGHNT, CDR2 FRNRAP. CDR3 length: 14 amino acids. The full variable domain, in which reference TRBV12-5 and TRBJ2-7 provide the parts outside the CDR3, is DARVTQTPRHKVTEMGQEVTMRCQPILGHNTVFWYRQTMMQGLELLAYFRNRAPLDDSGMPKDRFSAEMPDATLATLKIQPSEPRDSAVYFCASGLPGQGYEQYFGPGTRLTVT.

This clonotype was detected only a few times. The chain employs TRBV3-1 and TRBJ1-2, with D uncertain. V lost 0 bases and J 5 bases, leaving 13 bases between the germline ends. The CDR3 spans 15 residues. Germline CDR1 is LGHDT and CDR2 is YNNKEL (reference sequence). CDR3 nucleotides: TGTGCCAGCAGCCAAGATCTTGGGGAGGCGTATGGCTACACCTTC. Encoded protein: CASSQDLGEAYGYTF.

CDR3 sequence (DNA): TGCAGTGCTTCCAGACAGGGCCATGAGCAGTTCTTC. Amino acid sequence: CSASRQGHEQFF. The chain is built from TRBV20-1 and TRBJ2-1; 7 nucleotides align to TRBD1. This CDR3 has 12 residues. Trimming took 5 bases from V and 8 from J; bases not matched to a gene: 6. Germline V gives CDR1 DFQATT, CDR2 SNEGSKA (reference sequence).

The chain is built from TRBV5-6 and TRBJ1-2, with D maybe TRBD1 (5 bases). CDR3 length equals 18 residues. Per the germline V gene, CDR1 is SGHDT and CDR2 is YYEEEE. Trimming took 0 bases from V and 0 from J, leaving 18 bases between them. The CDR3 sequence: CASSLGGREWQTNYGYTF. The CDR3 nucleotides read TGTGCCAGCAGCTTGGGGGGACGTGAGTGGCAGACTAACTATGGCTACACCTTC.

This clonotype was recorded a few times. The chain joins TRBV6-2 or TRBV6-3 to TRBJ2-1; tentative D call: TRBD1 (6 bases). The CDR3 contains 17 residues. V lost 6 bases, J lost 2 bases, and 20 bases lay in between. Germline CDR1 reads MNHEY; CDR2 reads SVGEGT. This CDR3 is CASSLVTTGFAYNEQFF. CDR3 in DNA: TGTGCCAGCAGCTTAGTTACAACAGGGTTCGCCTACAATGAGCAGTTCTTC.

J is TRBJ2-5 and V is TRBV7-9, with 9 nucleotides matching TRBD1. The DNA end lines up better with TRBJ2-7; the J call may be wrong. Germline CDR1 is SEHNR and CDR2 is FQNEAQ (reference sequence). The CDR3 is 15 residues long. The CDR3 sequence: CASSWEGTGTVEQYF. The CDR3 nucleotides are TGTGCCAGCAGCTGGGAGGGGACAGGGACCGTCGAGCAGTACTTC.

About this clonotype: At one end, the junction sequence differs from germline, possibly due to a read error. The rearrangement links TRBV7-3 to TRBJ2-5; 9 bases are a match to TRBD1. Germline lookup yields CDR1 SGHTA and CDR2 FQGTGA. This CDR3 spans 16 amino acids. The CDR3 spells CASSPYSRTGEEAQYF. In DNA, the CDR3 is TGTGCCAGCAGCCCATACTCCAGGACAGGGGAAGAGGCCCAGTACTTC.

This rearrangement joins TRBV24-1 to TRBJ1-2; D not certain. Germline CDR1 and CDR2: KGHDR and SFDVKD. The germline V and J ends were trimmed by 4 bases and 4 bases, with 12 bases remaining between them. CDR3 length: 14 amino acids. For the CDR3, the DNA is TGTGCCACCAGTGACCATCGGGAAAGCTATGGCTACACCTTC. Encoded protein: CATSDHRESYGYTF.

The chain links TRBV7-3 to TRBJ2-7; no definite D call. The CDR3 extends over 14 amino acids. V shed 5 bases and J shed 6 bases, with 17 bases lying between them. Germline V gives CDR1 SGHTA, CDR2 FQGTGA. The CDR3 DNA reads TGTGCCAGCAGCCCTGACCGATATAACAGCGAGCAGTACTTC. It codes for CASSPDRYNSEQYF.

The chain recombines TRBV6-1 with TRBJ1-2; D is possibly TRBD1 (6 bases). The germline V gene encodes CDR1 MNHNS and CDR2 SASEGT. V was shortened by 1 base and J by 3 bases, with 12 bases between the two germline ends. The CDR3 is 15 residues long. The CDR3 spells CASSEVHRAHYGYTF. CDR3 sequence (DNA): TGTGCCAGCAGTGAAGTCCACAGGGCCCACTATGGCTACACCTTC.

The rearrangement joins TRBV9 to TRBJ1-2; the match to TRBD1 covers 9 bases. The CDR3 loop spans 15 amino acids. Germline CDR1 and CDR2: SGDLS and YYNGEE. V lost 3 bases to trimming and J lost 8 bases; unmatched junction nucleotides: 11. The chain's CDR3 is CASSGGTGRREGYTF. The DNA for the CDR3 is TGTGCCAGCAGCGGCGGGACAGGGAGACGGGAAGGCTACACCTTC.

The chain couples TRBV5-1 to TRBJ2-5, with 9 positions matching TRBD2. This CDR3 comprises 16 residues. In germline, CDR1 is SGHRS, CDR2 YFSETQ. The ends lost 0 bases at V and 3 bases at J; junction bases unmatched: 6. CDR3 region: CASSLAPSGIKETQYF. CDR3 bases: TGCGCCAGCAGCTTGGCTCCTAGCGGGATAAAAGAGACCCAGTACTTC.

The chain has TRBV10-3 and TRBJ2-4; 10 bases agree with TRBD2. The last part of the DNA fits TRBJ2-7 better; the J call may be wrong. The CDR3 extends over 14 amino acids. Germline CDR1 and CDR2: ENHRY and SYGVKD. The CDR3: CAISATSGDHEQYF. CDR3 bases: TGTGCCATCAGTGCCACTAGCGGGGATCACGAGCAGTACTTC.